These 25 T cell receptor beta chains were sequenced from one sample in a study of OX40 agonist ivuxolimab in advanced cancers. The repertoire was sequenced with immunoSEQ multiplex PCR; TCRdb's copy has only in-frame clones and lacks some. The sample contains more than 70,000 clones, 70% to 90% of which appear only once. The sequences come from CD4+ or CD8+ T cells sorted from blood, collected in a trial of the OX40 agonist ivuxolimab. These receptors were obtained from an adult with an advanced solid tumor such as melanoma, head and neck, liver or kidney cancer.

V and J are TRBV19 and TRBJ1-2, with D tentatively TRBD1 (5 bases). V lost 5 bases and J lost 7, with 20 bases in between. This CDR3 has 15 residues. Per the germline V gene, CDR1 is LNHDA and CDR2 is SQIVND (reference sequence). CDR3: CASSSSFGGFGGYTF. The CDR3 bases are TGTGCCAGTAGTTCCTCTTTCGGGGGATTCGGTGGCTACACCTTC. Supplemented by reference TRBV19 and TRBJ1-2, the full variable domain reads DGGITQSPKYLFRKEGQNVTLSCEQNLNHDAMYWYRQDPGQGLRLIYYSQIVNDFQKGDIAEGYSVSREKKESFPLTVTSAQKNPTAFYLCASSSSFGGFGGYTFGSGTRLTVV.

V usage is TRBV7-9 and J usage is TRBJ1-2; tentative D call: TRBD1 (5 bases). Trimming stripped 0 bases from V and 7 bases from J, with 18 bases between. The CDR3 sequence is 16 residues long. Germline loops: CDR1 SEHNR, CDR2 FQNEAQ (reference sequence). CDR3 DNA sequence: TGTGCCAGCAGCTTAGCGGCAGATACAGGCGCTGGTGGCTACACCTTC. As protein: CASSLAADTGAGGYTF.

The V call is TRBV5-1, the J call TRBJ2-3, with D maybe TRBD1 (5 bases). CDR1 and CDR2 (germline): SGHRS, YFSETQ. V was cut by 2 bases and J by 1 base, with 5 bases left in between. The CDR3 spans 13 residues. The CDR3 DNA follows: TGCGCCAGCAGCTTAGGGGGCACAGATACGCAGTATTTT. Residues: CASSLGGTDTQYF.

There are a few counts of this clone. The chain employs TRBV30 and TRBJ2-1; possible D gene TRBD1, 6 bases. Trimming stripped 0 bases from V and 5 bases from J, with 8 bases between. CDR1 is GTSNPN, CDR2 SVGIG, per germline (reference sequence). The CDR3 totals 13 residues. CDR3 region: CAWSVGGNNEQFF. DNA for the CDR3: TGTGCCTGGAGTGTAGGGGGAAACAATGAGCAGTTCTTC.

The V and J genes are TRBV2 and TRBJ2-1; the D is unclear. The CDR3 contains 12 residues. Trimming removed 4 bases at V and 8 bases at J, with 9 bases between. Germline V gives CDR1 SNHLY, CDR2 FYNNEI. This CDR3 reads CASSGVWDEQFF. The CDR3, as DNA: TGTGCCAGCAGTGGGGTTTGGGATGAGCAGTTCTTC.

The rearrangement links TRBV5-6 to TRBJ1-4; 8 nucleotides agree with TRBD1. CDR1 is SGHDT and CDR2 is YYEEEE in the germline V gene. Unmatched junction bases numbered 13, after V lost 4 bases and J lost 8 bases. There are 16 residues in the CDR3. Here the CDR3 DNA reads TGTGCCAGCAGCCCGATGACAGGGGCCCGGGGGGAAAAACTGTTTTTT. As protein: CASSPMTGARGEKLFF.

The V and J genes are TRBV9 and TRBJ2-3; 14 bases fit TRBD2. CDR1 is SGDLS, CDR2 YYNGEE, per germline. The ends lost 4 bases at V and 4 bases at J; junction bases unmatched: 8. CDR3 size: 17 residues. The chain's CDR3 is CASSPHGLAGGSDTQYF. CDR3 nucleotide sequence: TGTGCCAGCAGCCCCCATGGACTAGCGGGGGGCTCAGATACGCAGTATTTT.

The chain has TRBV5-1 and TRBJ2-1; D gene ambiguous. The CDR3 length is 14 residues. Germline-derived CDR1 and CDR2 are SGHRS and YFSETQ. Trimming pared 2 bases from V and 8 bases from J, leaving 14 bases between. The CDR3 DNA reads as TGCGCCAGCAGCTTAGTTGGGATACGCGATGAGCAGTTCTTC. Residues: CASSLVGIRDEQFF.

The chain links TRBV7-2 to TRBJ2-5; tentative D call: TRBD2 (6 bases). The length of the CDR3 is 12 residues. The V and J ends lost 5 bases and 7 bases respectively, with 11 bases between them. Germline V gene data show CDR1 as SGHTA and CDR2 as FQGNSA. The CDR3 sequence: CASSRDLGTQYF. CDR3 bases: TGTGCCAGCAGCCGGGACTTGGGGACCCAGTACTTC.

This chain connects TRBV5-1 to TRBJ2-7, with 9 bases that match TRBD1. The CDR3 sequence is 15 residues long. V was clipped by 4 bases and J by 5 bases; unmatched bases: 10. Per the germline V gene, CDR1 is SGHRS and CDR2 is YFSETQ. CDR3 nucleotide sequence: TGCGCCAGCAGCCCAACGGGACAGGGTTCTCACGAGCAGTACTTC. Its translation is CASSPTGQGSHEQYF. Filled out from reference TRBV5-1 and TRBJ2-7, the complete variable domain reads KAGVTQTPRYLIKTRGQQVTLSCSPISGHRSVSWYQQTPGQGLQFLFEYFSETQRNKGNFPGRFSGRQFSNSRSEMNVSTLELGDSALYLCASSPTGQGSHEQYFGPGTRLTVT.

This clone appeared once. The chain is built from TRBV5-1 and TRBJ2-5; the D gene is possibly TRBD1 (6 bases). V gave up 2 bases and J gave up 5 bases, with 16 bases separating them. The CDR3 runs to 15 residues. Looked up from germline, CDR1 is SGHRS and CDR2 is YFSETQ. CDR3 loop: CASSLGTLGVETQYF. The CDR3 DNA follows: TGCGCCAGCAGCTTAGGGACATTGGGCGTGGAGACCCAGTACTTC.

The J gene is TRBJ1-1, the V gene TRBV7-2; D unresolved. V was clipped by 5 bases and J by 10 bases, with 14 bases between them. Germline CDR1 and CDR2: SGHTA and FQGNSA. The CDR3 contains 12 residues. CDR3 region: CASSLGRERAFF. In DNA, the CDR3 is TGTGCCAGCAGCCTGGGTCGGGAGAGAGCTTTCTTT.

The chain uses TRBV18 and TRBJ1-1; no reliable D call. Germline assignment: CDR1 KGHSH and CDR2 LQKENI. V lost 0 bases, J lost 4 bases, and 12 bases lay in between. The CDR3 is 15 amino acids. The CDR3 nucleotides are TGTGCCAGCTCACCACCTCCCCCCAAGCCCACTGAAGCTTTCTTT. The encoded protein is CASSPPPPKPTEAFF.

CDR3 in DNA: TGTGCCAGCAGCCGACAGGGGAGCACAGATACGCAGTATTTT. This encodes CASSRQGSTDTQYF. V is TRBV7-9 and J is TRBJ2-3, with 8 bases lining up with TRBD1. The CDR3 totals 14 residues. Germline CDR1 reads SEHNR; CDR2 reads FQNEAQ (reference sequence). V was clipped by 5 bases and J by 0 bases; unmatched bases: 1.

The chain's CDR3 is CASSQPENTEAFF. As DNA, the CDR3 is TGTGCCAGCAGTCAACCTGAGAACACTGAAGCTTTCTTT. The V call is TRBV7-8, the J call TRBJ1-1; unclear D gene. Trimming shortened V by 6 bases and J by 1 base, and 9 bases separated the two germline ends. From germline, CDR1 is SGHVS and CDR2 FQNEAQ. The CDR3 runs to 13 residues.

V usage is TRBV6-4 and J usage is TRBJ2-5, with D perhaps matching TRBD1 (5 bases). Germline loops: CDR1 MRHNA, CDR2 SNTAGT. The CDR3 is made up of 14 amino acids. V was clipped by 3 bases and J by 3 bases, with 11 bases between them. CDR3 bases: TGTGCCAGCAGTGATCAGGGTGCGGAAGAGACCCAGTACTTC. Its translation: CASSDQGAEETQYF.

V usage is TRBV6-5 and J usage is TRBJ1-6; D is unresolved. The germline V gene has CDR1 MNHEY and CDR2 SVGAGI. Trimming removed 2 bases at V and 10 bases at J, with 6 bases between. The CDR3 contains 12 residues. CDR3 nucleotide sequence: TGTGCCAGCAGTTACGCCGGATCACCCCTCCACTTT. This sequence encodes CASSYAGSPLHF.

J is TRBJ2-5 and V is TRBV30, with TRBD2 matching 11 bases. Germline V CDR1 and CDR2: GTSNPN, SVGIG (reference sequence). J gave up 5 bases and V 6 bases, and 8 bases lay outside the gene matches. The CDR3 loop spans 14 amino acids. CDR3 nucleotides: TGTGCCTGTCCCAAGGCTAGCGGGGGGGAGACCCAGTACTTC. It codes for CACPKASGGETQYF.

The V and J genes are TRBV7-2 and TRBJ2-7, with D tentatively TRBD1 or TRBD2 (5 bases each). This CDR3 has 12 amino acids. The germline gives CDR1 SGHTA, CDR2 FQGNSA. The V end was cut by 0 bases, the J end by 6 bases, with 6 bases between. The CDR3 bases are TGTGCCAGCAGCTTAGCGGGGGTCGAGCAGTACTTC. It codes for CASSLAGVEQYF. Variable domain in full (rest from reference TRBV7-2 and TRBJ2-7): GAGVSQSPSNKVTEKGKDVELRCDPISGHTALYWYRQSLGQGLEFLIYFQGNSAPDKSGLPSDRFSAERTGGSVSTLTIQRTQQEDSAVYLCASSLAGVEQYFGPGTRLTVT.

The genes are TRBV7-2 and TRBJ2-2, with D possibly matching TRBD1 (5 bases). Trimming stripped 3 bases from V and 5 bases from J, with 10 bases between. Germline loops: CDR1 SGHTA, CDR2 FQGNSA. The CDR3 length is 14 residues. In DNA form, the CDR3 reads TGTGCCAGCAGCTTCCAGGGAACGACCGGGGAGCTGTTTTTT. It specifies CASSFQGTTGELFF.

As DNA, the CDR3 is TGTGCCAGCAGCCAAGAGGGACAGGGGCCTGGTGGCTACACCTTC. Translating gives CASSQEGQGPGGYTF. The chain employs TRBV4-2 and TRBJ1-2, with 10 bases that match TRBD1. The germline V gene encodes CDR1 LGHNA and CDR2 YNFKEQ. Trimming took 0 bases from V and 7 from J; bases not matched to a gene: 5. CDR3 length: 15 amino acids.

The chain carries TRBV7-9 and TRBJ2-4; D uncertain. This CDR3 comprises 11 residues. Germline V gives CDR1 SEHNR, CDR2 FQNEAQ (reference sequence). V was shortened by 5 bases and J by 7 bases, with 6 bases between the two germline ends. The DNA for the CDR3 is TGTGCCAGCAGCGTTAAGAACATTCAGTACTTC. It yields the protein CASSVKNIQYF.

The chain links TRBV15 to TRBJ1-5; D perhaps matches TRBD1 (6 bases). The CDR3 loop spans 16 amino acids. Germline V gives CDR1 LNHNV, CDR2 YYDKDF (reference sequence). V dropped 0 bases and J dropped 9 bases, with 18 bases sitting between them. For the CDR3, the DNA is TGTGCCACCAGCAGAGAACCGACAGGTCTTGGGGGGCCCCAGCATTTT. This gives the protein CATSREPTGLGGPQHF.

The chain links TRBV19 to TRBJ2-7; D remains unclear. There are 13 residues in the CDR3. From germline, CDR1 is LNHDA and CDR2 SQIVND (reference sequence). Here the CDR3 DNA reads TGTTCCTCGTCGACGAGGCACCGGTCGGAGCAGTACTTC. Protein: CSSSTRHRSEQYF.

The chain has TRBV6-5 and TRBJ1-6; D is unclear. The CDR3 extends over 15 amino acids. Looked up from germline, CDR1 is MNHEY and CDR2 is SVGAGI. V dropped 7 bases and J dropped 2 bases, with 12 bases sitting between them. The CDR3 DNA reads TGTGCCAGCACCTACAGAAACCCCTATAATTCACCCCTCCACTTT. Protein sequence: CASTYRNPYNSPLHF.